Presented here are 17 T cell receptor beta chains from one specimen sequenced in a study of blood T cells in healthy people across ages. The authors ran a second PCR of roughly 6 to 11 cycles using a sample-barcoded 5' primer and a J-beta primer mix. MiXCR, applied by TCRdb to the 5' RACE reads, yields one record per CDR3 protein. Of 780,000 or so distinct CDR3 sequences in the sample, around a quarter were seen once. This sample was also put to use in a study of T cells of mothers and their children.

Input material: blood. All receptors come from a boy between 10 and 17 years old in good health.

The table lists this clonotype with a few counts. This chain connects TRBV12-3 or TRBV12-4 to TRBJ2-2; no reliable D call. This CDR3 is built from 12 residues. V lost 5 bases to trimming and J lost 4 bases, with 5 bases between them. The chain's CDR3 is CASSPFTGELFF. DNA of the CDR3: TGTGCCAGCAGTCCCTTCACCGGGGAGCTGTTTTTT.

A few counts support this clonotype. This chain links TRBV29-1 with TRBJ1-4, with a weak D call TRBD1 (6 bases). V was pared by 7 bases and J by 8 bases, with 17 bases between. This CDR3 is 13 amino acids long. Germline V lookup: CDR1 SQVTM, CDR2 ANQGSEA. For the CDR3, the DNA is TGCAGCGGGATACAGGGTTCAGCGGAAAAACTGTTTTTT. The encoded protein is CSGIQGSAEKLFF. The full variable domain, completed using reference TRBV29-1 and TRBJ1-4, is SAVISQKPSRDICQRGTSLTIQCQVDSQVTMMFWYRQQPGQSLTLIATANQGSEATYESGFVIDKFPISRPNLTFSTLTVSNMSPEDSSIYLCSGIQGSAEKLFFGSGTQLSVL.

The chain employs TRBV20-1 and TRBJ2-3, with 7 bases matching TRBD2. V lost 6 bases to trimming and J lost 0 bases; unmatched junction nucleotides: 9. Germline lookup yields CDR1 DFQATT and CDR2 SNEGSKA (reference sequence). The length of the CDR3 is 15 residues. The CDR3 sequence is CSAGGTTPSTDTQYF. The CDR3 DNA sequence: TGCAGTGCGGGGGGGACTACTCCTAGCACAGATACGCAGTATTTT.

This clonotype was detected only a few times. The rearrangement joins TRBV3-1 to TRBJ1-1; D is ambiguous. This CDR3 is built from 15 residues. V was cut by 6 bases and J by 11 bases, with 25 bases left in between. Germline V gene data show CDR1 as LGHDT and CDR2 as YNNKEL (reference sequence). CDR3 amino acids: CASSHLSTAVPGAFF. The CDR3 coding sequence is TGTGCCAGCAGTCATCTCAGCACAGCCGTACCCGGGGCTTTCTTT. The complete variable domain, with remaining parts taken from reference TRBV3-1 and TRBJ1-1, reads DTAVSQTPKYLVTQMGNDKSIKCEQNLGHDTMYWYKQDSKKFLKIMFSYNNKELIINETVPNRFSPKSPDKAHLNLHINSLELGDSAVYFCASSHLSTAVPGAFFGQGTRLTVV.

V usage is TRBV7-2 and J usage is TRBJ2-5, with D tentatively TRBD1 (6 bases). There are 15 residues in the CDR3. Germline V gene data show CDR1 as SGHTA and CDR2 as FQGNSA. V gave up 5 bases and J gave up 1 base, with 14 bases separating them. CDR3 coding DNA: TGTGCCAGCAGCCTCGGACAGATACTCCAAGAGACCCAGTACTTC. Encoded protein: CASSLGQILQETQYF.

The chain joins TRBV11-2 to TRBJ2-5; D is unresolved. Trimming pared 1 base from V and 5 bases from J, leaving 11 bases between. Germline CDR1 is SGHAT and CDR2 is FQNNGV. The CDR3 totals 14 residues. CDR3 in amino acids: CASSLVSGTETQYF. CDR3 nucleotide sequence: TGTGCCAGCAGCTTAGTCTCGGGCACCGAGACCCAGTACTTC.

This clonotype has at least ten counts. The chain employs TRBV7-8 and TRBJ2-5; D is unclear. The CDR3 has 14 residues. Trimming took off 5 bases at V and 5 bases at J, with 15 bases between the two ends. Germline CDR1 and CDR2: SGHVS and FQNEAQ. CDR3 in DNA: TGTGCCAGCAGCCTTAGGACGGAAATTGAGACCCAGTACTTC. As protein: CASSLRTEIETQYF.

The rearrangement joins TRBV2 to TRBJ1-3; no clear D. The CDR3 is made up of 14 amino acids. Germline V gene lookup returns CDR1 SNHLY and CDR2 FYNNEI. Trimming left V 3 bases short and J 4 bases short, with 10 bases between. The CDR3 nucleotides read TGTGCCAGCAGTGAGGGTCTTATCGGAAACACCATATATTTT. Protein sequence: CASSEGLIGNTIYF.

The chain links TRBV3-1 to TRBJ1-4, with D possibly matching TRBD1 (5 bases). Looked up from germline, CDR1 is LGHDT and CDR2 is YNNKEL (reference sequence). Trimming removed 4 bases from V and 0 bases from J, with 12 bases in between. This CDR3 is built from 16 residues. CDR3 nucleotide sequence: TGTGCCAGCAGCCGGGGTACGGGGGCAACTAATGAAAAACTGTTTTTT. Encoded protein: CASSRGTGATNEKLFF.

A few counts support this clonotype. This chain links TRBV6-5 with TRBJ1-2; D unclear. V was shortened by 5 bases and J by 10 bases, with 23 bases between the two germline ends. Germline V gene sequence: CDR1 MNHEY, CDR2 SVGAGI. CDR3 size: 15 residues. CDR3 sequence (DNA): TGTGCCAGCAGTCTACGTGTGTTTCCCGATATGTTCTACACCTTC. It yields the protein CASSLRVFPDMFYTF.

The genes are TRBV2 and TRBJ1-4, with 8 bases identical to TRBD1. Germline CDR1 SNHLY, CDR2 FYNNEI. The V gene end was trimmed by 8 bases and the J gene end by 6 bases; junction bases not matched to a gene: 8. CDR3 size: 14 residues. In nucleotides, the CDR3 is TGTGCCAGCCGAGATGGACAGGGTTATGAAAAACTGTTTTTT. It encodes CASRDGQGYEKLFF. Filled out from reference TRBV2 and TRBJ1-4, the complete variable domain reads EPEVTQTPSHQVTQMGQEVILRCVPISNHLYFYWYRQILGQKVEFLVSFYNNEISEKSEIFDDQFSVERPDGSNFTLKIRSTKLEDSAMYFCASRDGQGYEKLFFGSGTQLSVL.

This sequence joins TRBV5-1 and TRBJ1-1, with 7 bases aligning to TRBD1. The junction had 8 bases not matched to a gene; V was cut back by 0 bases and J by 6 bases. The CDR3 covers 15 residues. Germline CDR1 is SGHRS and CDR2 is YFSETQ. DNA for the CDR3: TGCGCCAGCAGCTTGGCCCGTGACAGGGTCCCTGAAGCTTTCTTT. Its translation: CASSLARDRVPEAFF. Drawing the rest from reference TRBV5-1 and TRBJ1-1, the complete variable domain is KAGVTQTPRYLIKTRGQQVTLSCSPISGHRSVSWYQQTPGQGLQFLFEYFSETQRNKGNFPGRFSGRQFSNSRSEMNVSTLELGDSALYLCASSLARDRVPEAFFGQGTRLTVV.

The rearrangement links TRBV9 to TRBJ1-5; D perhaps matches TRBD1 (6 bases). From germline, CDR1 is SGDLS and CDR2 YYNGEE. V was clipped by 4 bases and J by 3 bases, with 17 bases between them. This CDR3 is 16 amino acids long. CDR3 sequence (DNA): TGTGCCAGCAGCTCCAAGGGAGGGGGGGACAATCAGCCCCAGCATTTT. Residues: CASSSKGGGDNQPQHF.

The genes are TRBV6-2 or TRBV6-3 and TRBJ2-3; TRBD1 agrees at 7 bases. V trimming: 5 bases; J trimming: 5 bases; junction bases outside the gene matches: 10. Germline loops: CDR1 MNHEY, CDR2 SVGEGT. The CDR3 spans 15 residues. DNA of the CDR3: TGTGCCAGCAGTAAACAGGGGATCCAGGGAGATACGCAGTATTTT. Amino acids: CASSKQGIQGDTQYF.

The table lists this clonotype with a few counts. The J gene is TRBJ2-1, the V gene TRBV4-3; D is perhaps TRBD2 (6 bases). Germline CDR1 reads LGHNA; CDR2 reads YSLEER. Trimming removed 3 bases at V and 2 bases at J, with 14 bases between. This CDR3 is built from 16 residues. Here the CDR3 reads CASSHATGLTYNEQFF. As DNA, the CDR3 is TGCGCCAGCAGCCACGCTACGGGACTCACCTACAATGAGCAGTTCTTC.

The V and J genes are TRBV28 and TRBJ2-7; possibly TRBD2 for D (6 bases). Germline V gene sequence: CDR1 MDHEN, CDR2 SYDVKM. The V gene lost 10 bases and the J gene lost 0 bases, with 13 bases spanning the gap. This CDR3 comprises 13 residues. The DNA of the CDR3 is TGTGCCACAAGGGGACTCACCTCCTACGAGCAGTACTTC. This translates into CATRGLTSYEQYF.

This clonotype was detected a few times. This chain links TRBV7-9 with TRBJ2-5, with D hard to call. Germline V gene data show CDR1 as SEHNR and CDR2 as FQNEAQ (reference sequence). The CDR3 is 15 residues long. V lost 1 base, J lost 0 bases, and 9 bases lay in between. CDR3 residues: CASSLVLPNQETQYF. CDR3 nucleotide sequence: TGTGCCAGCAGCTTAGTTCTACCCAACCAAGAGACCCAGTACTTC.